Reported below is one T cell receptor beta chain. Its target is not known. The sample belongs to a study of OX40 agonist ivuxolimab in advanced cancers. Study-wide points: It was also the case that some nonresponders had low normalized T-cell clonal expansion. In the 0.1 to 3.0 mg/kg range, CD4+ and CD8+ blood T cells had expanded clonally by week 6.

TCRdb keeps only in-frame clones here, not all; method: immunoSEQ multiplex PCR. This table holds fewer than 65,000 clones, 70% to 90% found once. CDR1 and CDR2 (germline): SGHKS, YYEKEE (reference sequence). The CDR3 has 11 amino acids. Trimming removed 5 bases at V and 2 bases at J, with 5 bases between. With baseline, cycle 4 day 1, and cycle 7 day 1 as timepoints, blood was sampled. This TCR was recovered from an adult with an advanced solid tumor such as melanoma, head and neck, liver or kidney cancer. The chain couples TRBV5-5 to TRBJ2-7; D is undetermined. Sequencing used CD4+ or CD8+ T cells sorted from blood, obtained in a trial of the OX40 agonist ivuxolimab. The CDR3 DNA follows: TGTGCCAGCAGACTGACCTACGAGCAGTACTTC. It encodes CASRLTYEQYF.